The source of this T cell receptor beta chain is a study of cytomegalovirus exposure and HLA in healthy donors. Study as a whole: Roughly 80% of 300 to 450 genotyped donors fell in the Caucasian-associated ancestry cluster. Study observations and caveats: CMV antigen specificity was confirmed in vitro for three CMV-associated chains.

At the time of sampling, donors were nominally healthy, though unrecorded immune exposures were likely. A word on this clone: Its antigen is undetermined.

The study ran its PCR with 60 Vbeta and 13 Jbeta primers. Repertoires were generated with immunoSEQ multiplex PCR, while TCRdb's copy carries only in-frame clones and drops some. The sample has roughly 82,000 clones, roughly 74% seen once. V lost 5 bases to trimming and J lost 4 bases; unmatched junction nucleotides: 11. CDR3 size: 15 residues. The germline gives CDR1 SGHTA, CDR2 FQGNSA. The rearrangement joins TRBV7-2 to TRBJ2-7, with 7 bases fitting TRBD2. The sequencing input was PBMCs. The source is a woman between 45 and 65 years old in good health and CMV-seropositive. The CDR3: CASSLVRREFYEQYF. In DNA form, the CDR3 reads TGTGCCAGCAGCCTGGTGAGGCGGGAGTTTTACGAGCAGTACTTC.